This is a list of T cell receptor beta chains from one sample in a study of beta chain features in type 1 diabetes. Sequencing was performed with immunoSEQ multiplex PCR; in TCRdb, only in-frame clones are kept and a portion is missing. The sample contains a few hundred thousand clones, 8.5% to 10% of which appear only once. Sequencing was done on a sample of central memory CD4+ T cells from blood. These receptors came from a man aged 25-45 years with type 1 diabetes. CDR3s include the opening cysteine and the closing phenylalanine or tryptophan. D genes are given only for firm matches. Not all rows give a size; the values are once, few, many and, for expanded clones, a class.

>.|TRBJ1-4|.|TRBV7-9
TGTGCCAGCAGCATAGCGGGGGAAAAACTGTTTTTT
CASSIAGEKLFF
>few|TRBJ2-5|.|TRBV4-2
TGTGCCAGCAGCCCGGGCAAGGAGACCCTTGAGACCCAGTACTTC
CASSPGKETLETQYF
>.|TRBJ1-4|TRBD1|TRBV6-5
TGTGCCAGTCGACAGGGTGGGGAAAAACTGTTTTTT
CASRQGGEKLFF
>.|TRBJ2-5|TRBD1|TRBV10-3
TGTGCCACCACAGGGGGCGGGGAGACCCAGTACTTC
CATTGGGETQYF
>few|TRBJ2-1|.|TRBV7-2
TGTGCCAGCAGCTCTTCAACTAGTTACAATGAGCAGTTCTTC
CASSSSTSYNEQFF
>.|TRBJ2-1|TRBD2|TRBV6-5
TGTGCCAGCAGTTACACCGCGGGACTAGCGGGAGAGCAGTTCTTC
CASSYTAGLAGEQFF
>few|TRBJ1-5|.|TRBV30
TGTGCCTGGAGGGCGATAGGGGGTACTGGCAATCAGCCCCAGCATTTT
CAWRAIGGTGNQPQHF
>.|TRBJ1-5|.|TRBV6-5
TGTGCCAGCAGTTCCGGACGGGATCAGCCCCAGCATTTT
CASSSGRDQPQHF
>.|TRBJ2-7|TRBD1|TRBV5-1
TGCGCCAGCAGCTTGGCCCTTCAGGGGGCCCACGAGCAGTACTTC
CASSLALQGAHEQYF
>.|TRBJ2-3|TRBD1|TRBV28
TGTGCCAGCAGTCCTAGGGGGCGGAGCACAGATACGCAGTATTTT
CASSPRGRSTDTQYF
>few|TRBJ2-3|.|TRBV29-1
TGCAGCGTTATTTTGACTAGCACAGATACGCAGTATTTT
CSVILTSTDTQYF
>few|TRBJ2-5|TRBD2|TRBV5-1
TGCGCCAGCAGCCCCGTCGGGGGGCAAGAGACCCAGTACTTC
CASSPVGGQETQYF
>.|TRBJ1-2|.|TRBV6-6
TGTGCCAGCAACCCCTACCCGGACGGGAACTATGGCTACACCTTC
CASNPYPDGNYGYTF
>.|TRBJ2-7|.|TRBV4-1
TGCGCCAGCAGCCAAGATATGGACAGCTACGAGCAGTACTTC
CASSQDMDSYEQYF
>.|TRBJ2-2|TRBD2|TRBV7-2
TGTGCCAGCAGCTTAGAGACTAGCGGGAGGACCTCGGCCGGGGAGCTGTTTTTT
CASSLETSGRTSAGELFF
>many|TRBJ2-1|TRBD1|TRBV29-1
TGCAGCGCTGGACCCGGGACAGACGAGAATGAGCAGTTCTTC
CSAGPGTDENEQFF
>.|TRBJ1-2|.|TRBV7-9
TGTGCCAGCAGCTTGCAGGGGTCATCCACTTTAGGCTACACCTTC
CASSLQGSSTLGYTF
>.|TRBJ1-5|.|TRBV19
TGTGCCAGTAGTATCGATCGGGATTCGCCCCAGCATTTT
CASSIDRDSPQHF
>.|TRBJ2-5|.|TRBV7-6
TGTGCCAGCAGCTTAGCGGGAGGACACCAAGAGACCCAGTACTTC
CASSLAGGHQETQYF
>few|TRBJ1-1|TRBD1|TRBV7-2
TGTGCCAGCAGCCTGGGACAGTTGGATGTGGCTTTCTTT
CASSLGQLDVAFF
>.|TRBJ1-2|.|TRBV29-1
TGCAGCGTTGAATACGGTAGGGATGGCTACACCTTC
CSVEYGRDGYTF
>.|TRBJ2-3|.|TRBV2
TGTGCCAGCATGTATGATATGTGGCAGGGAAGTACGCAGTATTTT
CASMYDMWQGSTQYF
>few|TRBJ2-7|TRBD2|TRBV4-1
TGCGCCAGCAGCCAAGGAAATTTCGCGGGAGGCGCTTCCTACGAGCAGTACTTC
CASSQGNFAGGASYEQYF
>few|TRBJ1-1|TRBD1|TRBV29-1
TGCAGCGTTCCTACTCAGGGGGTGGACACTGAAGCTTTCTTT
CSVPTQGVDTEAFF
>.|TRBJ2-1|.|TRBV29-1
TGCAGCATCAGGGTGGTCGTCCTCAATGAGCAGTTCTTC
CSIRVVVLNEQFF
>.|TRBJ1-2|TRBD1|TRBV7-9
TGTGCCAGCAGCACAACGACAGGGAGTGGCTACACCTTC
CASSTTTGSGYTF
>few|TRBJ2-3|TRBD2|TRBV5-1
TGCGCCAGCAGCCCGTACGAGCGGGAGAGAGCAAATACGCAGTATTTT
CASSPYERERANTQYF
>.|TRBJ2-7|.|TRBV15
TGTGCCACCAGCAGAGAGTCTTACTCCGTACATGAGCAGTACTTC
CATSRESYSVHEQYF
>few|TRBJ2-3|.|TRBV4-1
TGCGCCAGCAGCCACAGTTGGGGCACAGATACGCAGTATTTT
CASSHSWGTDTQYF
>few|TRBJ1-2|.|TRBV28
TGTGCCAGCAGCACCGGGGGGGATCTTTATGGCTACACCTTC
CASSTGGDLYGYTF
>.|TRBJ1-2|.|TRBV18
TGTGCCAGCTCACCCACCCCGGGGTCCTCTAACTATGGCTACACCTTC
CASSPTPGSSNYGYTF
>many|TRBJ2-3|.|TRBV6-1
TGTGCCAGCAGACCGGGACGGCAATGGGTAGATACGCAGTATTTT
CASRPGRQWVDTQYF
>few|TRBJ1-2|.|TRBV28
TGTGCCAGGAGTTTTGACGGCGGGGGCTACACCTTC
CARSFDGGGYTF
>.|TRBJ2-7|TRBD2|TRBV30
TGTGCCTGGAGTGGGTATCCTAGCGGGAGCTACGAGCAGTACTTC
CAWSGYPSGSYEQYF
>.|TRBJ2-7|.|TRBV27
TGTGCCAGCAGAACATCTTACGAGCAGTACTTC
CASRTSYEQYF
>.|TRBJ2-5|.|TRBV11-2
TGTGCCAGCAGCTCTAGGACCCCCGGGGAGACCCAGTACTTC
CASSSRTPGETQYF
>few|TRBJ1-1|TRBD1|TRBV5-1
TGCGCCAGCAGCCCAGACAGGGATGAAGCTTTCTTT
CASSPDRDEAFF
>.|TRBJ2-2|.|TRBV5-8
TGTGCCAGCAGCTTGGTTCGAGGCCCGCTCGGGGAGCTGTTTTTT
CASSLVRGPLGELFF
>few|TRBJ2-7|TRBD1|TRBV10-3
TGTGCCAGCGAGACTAGGACAGGGAGTTATCTTGTTTACGAGCAGTACTTC
CASETRTGSYLVYEQYF
>many|TRBJ1-1|.|TRBV20-1
TGCAGTGCTAGAATCGACAGTGAAGCTTTCTTT
CSARIDSEAFF
>.|TRBJ2-2|.|TRBV18
TGTGCCAGCTCACCAACTCTAACGAACACCGGGGAGCTGTTTTTT
CASSPTLTNTGELFF
>many|TRBJ2-3|TRBD2|TRBV19
TGTGCCAGTAGTAGCGGGAGGAGAGATACGCAGTATTTT
CASSSGRRDTQYF
>few|TRBJ2-1|TRBD2|TRBV6-5
TGTGCCAGCAGTCGCGTCGGCGGGAGGGACAATGAGCAGTTCTTC
CASSRVGGRDNEQFF
>few|TRBJ1-4|TRBD1|TRBV7-8
TGTGCCAGCAGCTTAGCGGACAGGGCTTATGAAAAACTGTTTTTT
CASSLADRAYEKLFF
>many|TRBJ2-2|.|TRBV5-4
TGTGCCAGCAGCCCTGGGACACGCTCGAACACCGGGGAGCTGTTTTTT
CASSPGTRSNTGELFF
>.|TRBJ2-3|.|TRBV7-2
TGTGCCAGCAGCCCCCAGAGGGATACGCAGTATTTT
CASSPQRDTQYF
>.|TRBJ1-1|.|TRBV7-2
TGTGCCAGCATCATTCAGGGTAACACTGAAGCTTTCTTT
CASIIQGNTEAFF
>few|TRBJ2-7|.|TRBV6-1
TGTGCCAGCAGTACCAACAGGGTAACTGTCTACGAGCAGTACTTC
CASSTNRVTVYEQYF